A single sample gave rise to the 16 T cell receptor beta chains below, sequenced in a study of blood T cell repertoires in COVID-19. TCRdb keeps only in-frame clones here, not all; method: immunoSEQ multiplex PCR. Among some 210,000 clones listed, 84% were seen once. The sequenced sample consisted of peripheral blood. The receptors stem from a woman aged 50 to 60 with active or convalescent COVID-19.

The CDR3 bases are TGTGCCAGCGTCTCGGACAGGGCCTATGGCTACACCTTC. This codes for CASVSDRAYGYTF. The chain carries TRBV6-5 and TRBJ1-2, with 8 nucleotides matching TRBD1. J lost 4 bases, V lost 8 bases, and 6 bases had no gene match. CDR3 length: 13 residues. In germline, CDR1 is MNHEY, CDR2 SVGAGI.

J is TRBJ2-3 and V is TRBV4-2; D unclear. Trimming stripped 1 base from V and 1 base from J, with 15 bases between. Germline-derived CDR1 and CDR2 are LGHNA and YNFKEQ. CDR3 size: 17 residues. The CDR3, as DNA: TGTGCCAGCAGCCAAGCGGTATCGCCCCGAGGCACAGATACGCAGTATTTT. Encoded protein: CASSQAVSPRGTDTQYF.

The rearrangement joins TRBV12-1 to TRBJ1-1; no DNA check was done on the table's D call, TRBD1. TRBV12-1 is given as a pseudogene. The CDR3 has 17 residues. CDR3: CASSFEGQTGFDTEAFF. DNA for the CDR3: TGTGCCAGCAGCTTTGAGGGGCAGACAGGGTTCGATACTGAAGCTTTCTTT.

This chain joins TRBV25-1 and TRBJ1-4; no clear D gene. This CDR3 is built from 14 residues. Trimming stripped 1 base from V and 8 bases from J, with 11 bases between. The germline gives CDR1 MGHDK, CDR2 SYGVNS. The DNA for the CDR3 is TGTGCCAGCAGTGAATCCGTCCCGGGGGAAAAACTGTTTTTT. Translating gives CASSESVPGEKLFF.

J is TRBJ2-3 and V is TRBV7-9; no clear D gene. This CDR3 contains 12 residues. Germline V lookup: CDR1 SEHNR, CDR2 FQNEAQ (reference sequence). The V and J ends lost 2 bases and 13 bases respectively, with 13 bases between them. CDR3 coding DNA: TGTGCCAGCAGCTTAATCAACAGTCGCAAGTATTTT. Translated: CASSLINSRKYF.

This chain connects TRBV11-2 to TRBJ2-3; a weak D match, TRBD2 (6 bases). This CDR3 contains 11 residues. V gave up 4 bases and J gave up 10 bases, with 9 bases separating them. Germline loops: CDR1 SGHAT, CDR2 FQNNGV. CDR3 in amino acids: CASSSGAAQYF. The CDR3 DNA reads TGTGCCAGCAGCTCGGGAGCTGCGCAGTATTTT.

This clone was counted between two and nine times. V and J are TRBV29-1 and TRBJ2-7; 9 bases fit TRBD2. The CDR3 contains 13 residues. Germline V gene lookup returns CDR1 SQVTM and CDR2 ANQGSEA. V was clipped by 6 bases and J by 4 bases; unmatched bases: 7. CDR3 in DNA: TGCAGCGTCAGTAGCGGGGGAGGGTACGAGCAGTACTTC. It yields the protein CSVSSGGGYEQYF.

The chain joins TRBV5-1 to TRBJ2-5; D ambiguous. The CDR3 length is 14 residues. Deletions cut 4 bases from V and 5 bases from J, with 15 bases between. In germline, CDR1 is SGHRS, CDR2 YFSETQ. The CDR3 loop is CASSPLGHKETQYF. CDR3 nucleotides: TGCGCCAGCAGCCCCCTGGGCCACAAGGAGACCCAGTACTTC.

The chain has TRBV6-4 and TRBJ2-2; D is undetermined. V was pared by 6 bases and J by 3 bases, with 11 bases between. In germline, CDR1 is MRHNA, CDR2 SNTAGT. The CDR3 is 14 amino acids. DNA of the CDR3: TGTGCCAGCAGCCCCCTCCGGGACACCGGGGAGCTGTTTTTT. Translated: CASSPLRDTGELFF.

The sample holds one count of this clone. The genes are TRBV10-1 and TRBJ2-7, with 9 bases identical to TRBD1. CDR3 length equals 14 residues. Per the germline V gene, CDR1 is WNHNN and CDR2 is SYGVQD (reference sequence). With V trimmed by 5 bases and J by 5 bases, 7 bases remained unmatched. CDR3 nucleotides: TGCGCCAGCAGTTCCGGGACAGGGATCAACGAGCAGTACTTC. This gives the protein CASSSGTGINEQYF.

This clone was detected a few times. V is TRBV28 and J is TRBJ1-2, with a possible D match to TRBD1 (6 bases). The CDR3 is 18 residues long. V lost 11 bases, J lost 2 bases, and 30 bases lay in between. The germline V gene has CDR1 MDHEN and CDR2 SYDVKM. CDR3 sequence (DNA): TGTGCCGTTTGGCAGGGGCGCGAGGGGTCAGGTGGGAACTATGGCTACACCTTC. This sequence encodes CAVWQGREGSGGNYGYTF.

The chain links TRBV20-1 to TRBJ2-7; D remains ambiguous. Germline-derived CDR1 and CDR2 are DFQATT and SNEGSKA (reference sequence). V dropped 2 bases and J dropped 7 bases, with 9 bases sitting between them. The CDR3 covers 11 residues. The CDR3 protein is CSARQRREQYV. CDR3 bases: TGCAGTGCTAGACAGAGGCGGGAGCAGTACGTC.

The chain has TRBV7-2 and TRBJ1-1; D is possibly TRBD1 (6 bases). Trimming cost V 1 base and J 5 bases, with 17 bases left between them. The CDR3 runs to 16 residues. CDR1 and CDR2 from the germline V gene are SGHTA and FQGNSA. The CDR3 loop is CASSLGSSGRGTEAFF. Here the CDR3 DNA reads TGTGCCAGCAGCTTAGGGTCGAGTGGCAGGGGTACTGAAGCTTTCTTT. The full variable domain, with the rest looked up from reference TRBV7-2 and TRBJ1-1, is GAGVSQSPSNKVTEKGKDVELRCDPISGHTALYWYRQSLGQGLEFLIYFQGNSAPDKSGLPSDRFSAERTGGSVSTLTIQRTQQEDSAVYLCASSLGSSGRGTEAFFGQGTRLTVV.

The chain combines TRBV5-4 with TRBJ2-5, with TRBD2 identical over 7 bases. Trimming at V came to 5 bases and at J to 9 bases, leaving 10 bases not matched to a gene. The CDR3 has 13 residues. Germline CDR1 is SGHNT and CDR2 is YYREEE (reference sequence). DNA of the CDR3: TGTGCCAGCAGTGGGACGGGGGGTGGGGCCCAGTACTTC. Translating gives CASSGTGGGAQYF. The full variable domain, its missing parts supplied by reference TRBV5-4 and TRBJ2-5, is ETGVTQSPTHLIKTRGQQVTLRCSSQSGHNTVSWYQQALGQGPQFIFQYYREEENGRGNFPPRFSGLQFPNYSSELNVNALELDDSALYLCASSGTGGGAQYFGPGTRLLVL.

The chain recombines TRBV7-9 with TRBJ1-2; D possibly corresponds to TRBD1 (5 bases). The CDR3 runs to 13 residues. V lost 1 base and J 3 bases, leaving 6 bases between the germline ends. Looked up from germline, CDR1 is SEHNR and CDR2 is FQNEAQ (reference sequence). CDR3 DNA sequence: TGTGCCAGCAGCTTAGTCAGGGACTATGGCTACACCTTC. This codes for CASSLVRDYGYTF. Full variable domain (rest looked up from reference TRBV7-9 and TRBJ1-2): DTGVSQNPRHKITKRGQNVTFRCDPISEHNRLYWYRQTLGQGPEFLTYFQNEAQLEKSRLLSDRFSAERPKGSFSTLEIQRTEQGDSAMYLCASSLVRDYGYTFGSGTRLTVV.

The rearrangement joins TRBV24-1 to TRBJ2-2; weak D call: TRBD2 (5 bases). V was clipped by 1 base and J by 5 bases, with 7 bases between them. Germline loops: CDR1 KGHDR, CDR2 SFDVKD. The CDR3 runs 14 residues. The CDR3 spells CATSDFSGTGELFF. The CDR3 nucleotides are TGTGCCACCAGTGATTTTTCGGGGACCGGGGAGCTGTTTTTT.